Listed here are 25 T cell receptor beta chains from one sample, sequenced in a study of CD8 T cells in Susac syndrome. Random-hexamer reverse transcription was applied to roughly 0.5 to 1 ug RNA. TCRdb processed the immunoSEQ multiplex PCR reads anew with MiXCR; each CDR3 protein has one entry. The sample lists some 190,000 distinct CDR3 sequences, approximately 95% seen once, with approximately 0.1% in the top ten. Material for sequencing was CD4+ T cells from PBMCs. These receptors were obtained from a human donor in good health.

This chain links TRBV4-2 with TRBJ2-7; D uncertain. Germline-derived CDR1 and CDR2 are LGHNA and YNFKEQ. Trimming took off 6 bases at V and 1 base at J, with 10 bases between the two ends. The CDR3 runs to 13 residues. Written as DNA, the CDR3 is TGTGCCAGCAGTTCTACTGGTTCCTACGAGCAGTACTTC. This encodes CASSSTGSYEQYF.

The chain couples TRBV6-5 to TRBJ2-3; TRBD2 is a possible D gene (8 bases). V dropped 1 base and J dropped 2 bases, with 22 bases sitting between them. CDR3 length equals 19 residues. Germline V gives CDR1 MNHEY, CDR2 SVGAGI. CDR3 amino acids: CASSYFPGGPGGPTDTQYF. The CDR3 coding sequence is TGTGCCAGCAGTTACTTCCCGGGAGGGCCAGGGGGGCCCACAGATACGCAGTATTTT.

This clonotype has a handful of counts. The chain couples TRBV3-1 to TRBJ1-2; D remains unclear. CDR3 length: 13 residues. Germline CDR1 reads LGHDT; CDR2 reads YNNKEL (reference sequence). Trimming removed 1 base from V and 2 bases from J, with 5 bases in between. As DNA, the CDR3 is TGTGCCAGCAGCCAAGGGCAGAACTATGGCTACACCTTC. Translation: CASSQGQNYGYTF.

V and J are TRBV24-1 and TRBJ2-3; D might be TRBD2 (5 bases). Germline assignment: CDR1 KGHDR and CDR2 SFDVKD. V dropped 1 base and J dropped 2 bases, with 9 bases sitting between them. The CDR3 spans 15 residues. CDR3 sequence: CATSDFKRPTDTQYF. The CDR3, as DNA: TGTGCCACCAGTGATTTCAAGCGGCCCACAGATACGCAGTATTTT.

This chain joins TRBV15 and TRBJ2-2; possible D gene TRBD2, 5 bases. Trimming stripped 3 bases from V and 3 bases from J, with 11 bases between. Germline lookup yields CDR1 LNHNV and CDR2 YYDKDF (reference sequence). The CDR3 loop spans 15 amino acids. CDR3 coding DNA: TGTGCCACCAGCAGCGGGATATTGTACACCGGGGAGCTGTTTTTT. This encodes CATSSGILYTGELFF. The full variable domain, completed using reference TRBV15 and TRBJ2-2, is DAMVIQNPRYQVTQFGKPVTLSCSQTLNHNVMYWYQQKSSQAPKLLFHYYDKDFNNEADTPDNFQSRRPNTSFCFLDIRSPGLGDTAMYLCATSSGILYTGELFFGEGSRLTVL.

This chain uses TRBV7-2 with TRBJ2-3, with 9 positions matching TRBD1. Germline values: CDR1 SGHTA, CDR2 FQGNSA. Trimming cost V 4 bases and J 3 bases; bases outside gene matches: 8. This CDR3 contains 16 residues. CDR3 protein: CASSSLDRGFTDTQYF. CDR3 DNA sequence: TGTGCCAGCAGCTCCCTTGACAGGGGGTTTACAGATACGCAGTATTTT.

The CDR3 DNA is TGTGCCAGCAGCCAGGGACCTTCTCAAGAGACCCAGTACTTC. This codes for CASSQGPSQETQYF. This sequence joins TRBV3-1 and TRBJ2-5; D is perhaps TRBD1 or TRBD2 (5 bases each). Germline assignment: CDR1 LGHDT and CDR2 YNNKEL (reference sequence). V was shortened by 3 bases and J by 2 bases, with 10 bases between the two germline ends. The CDR3 runs 14 residues.

This clonotype was counted only a few times. The CDR3 sequence: CSVEEQQEQFF. The CDR3 nucleotides are TGCAGCGTTGAAGAGCAGCAGGAGCAGTTCTTC. This chain uses TRBV29-1 with TRBJ2-1; D is undetermined. V lost 0 bases and J 10 bases, leaving 7 bases between the germline ends. The length of the CDR3 is 11 residues. Germline V CDR1 and CDR2: SQVTM, ANQGSEA.

The V and J genes are TRBV7-2 and TRBJ1-1; D uncertain. The CDR3 is 13 residues long. Germline loops: CDR1 SGHTA, CDR2 FQGNSA. V lost 6 bases, J lost 3 bases, and 11 bases lay in between. The DNA of the CDR3 is TGTGCCAGCAGTTTCAGTTCTGACACTGAAGCTTTCTTT. Protein sequence: CASSFSSDTEAFF. The whole variable domain, filled in from reference TRBV7-2 and TRBJ1-1, reads GAGVSQSPSNKVTEKGKDVELRCDPISGHTALYWYRQSLGQGLEFLIYFQGNSAPDKSGLPSDRFSAERTGGSVSTLTIQRTQQEDSAVYLCASSFSSDTEAFFGQGTRLTVV.

The CDR3 loop is CASSVDLTSTDTQYF. The CDR3 coding sequence is TGTGCCAGCAGCGTTGACTTGACTAGCACAGATACGCAGTATTTT. The chain joins TRBV9 to TRBJ2-3; D is ambiguous. V lost 2 bases and J lost 0, with 10 bases in between. Germline assignment: CDR1 SGDLS and CDR2 YYNGEE. The CDR3 is 15 amino acids.

This chain links TRBV20-1 with TRBJ2-1; TRBD2 matches 7 bases. Trimming cost V 6 bases and J 4 bases; bases outside gene matches: 12. The CDR3 consists of 15 residues. Germline CDR1 DFQATT, CDR2 SNEGSKA (reference sequence). The CDR3 DNA reads TGCAGTGCGATAGACAGCGGGACCCGATACAATGAGCAGTTCTTC. Amino acid sequence: CSAIDSGTRYNEQFF.

The chain couples TRBV29-1 to TRBJ2-4; D remains unclear. The length of the CDR3 is 9 residues. The germline gives CDR1 SQVTM, CDR2 ANQGSEA. Trimming took 7 bases from V and 8 from J, leaving 6 bases between them. The chain's CDR3 is CSERDIQYF. The CDR3 nucleotides read TGCAGCGAACGGGACATTCAGTACTTC.

This clonotype showed up just once. This chain uses TRBV9 with TRBJ2-1, with TRBD1 as a possible D gene (6 bases). Looked up from germline, CDR1 is SGDLS and CDR2 is YYNGEE. The CDR3 runs 17 residues. The ends were cut back, 0 bases at V and 3 bases at J, with 16 bases in the middle. CDR3 nucleotide sequence: TGTGCCAGCAGCGTAGCAGGGGCCGGGTCTTACTACAATGAGCAGTTCTTC. Protein product: CASSVAGAGSYYNEQFF.

The chain carries TRBV11-2 and TRBJ2-4; D possibly corresponds to TRBD2 (7 bases). V was pared by 5 bases and J by 6 bases, with 23 bases between. This CDR3 has 17 amino acids. CDR1 and CDR2 (germline): SGHAT, FQNNGV. In nucleotides, the CDR3 is TGTGCCAGCAGCCTCTTGGGGGCGGGAGTTTTATCAAACATTCAGTACTTC. Amino acids: CASSLLGAGVLSNIQYF.

The chain recombines TRBV7-9 with TRBJ2-1, with 10 bases identical to TRBD2. The length of the CDR3 is 14 residues. Germline V gene sequence: CDR1 SEHNR, CDR2 FQNEAQ (reference sequence). J was trimmed by 8 bases and V by 5 bases; bases with no gene match: 6. The CDR3 region has the DNA TGTGCCAGCAGCCCTTCTAGCGGGAGCCATGAGCAGTTCTTC. Encoded protein: CASSPSSGSHEQFF.

The chain has TRBV23-1 and TRBJ1-2, with unresolved D. TRBV23-1 counts as an open reading frame of uncertain function. V lost 4 bases to trimming and J lost 7 bases, with 10 bases between them. This CDR3 is built from 12 residues. The CDR3 DNA follows: TGCGCCAGCAGTCTACGAATTGGTGGCTACACCTTC. It is translated as CASSLRIGGYTF.

The chain employs TRBV2 and TRBJ2-2; the match to TRBD2 covers 9 bases. Germline values: CDR1 SNHLY, CDR2 FYNNEI. This CDR3 region has 14 residues. J lost 3 bases, V lost 7 bases, and 3 bases had no gene match. CDR3 sequence reads: CASKSSGDTGELFF. CDR3 nucleotide sequence: TGTGCCAGCAAATCTAGCGGGGACACCGGGGAGCTGTTTTTT.

This clonotype appeared once. V gene TRBV4-3 combines with J gene TRBJ1-2; no firm D call. The CDR3 has 13 residues. Trimming removed 0 bases from V and 8 bases from J, with 10 bases in between. Germline-derived CDR1 and CDR2 are LGHNA and YSLEER. CDR3 DNA: TGCGCCAGCAGCCAAGACCGGGGTCTCGGCTACACCTTC. Its protein product is CASSQDRGLGYTF.

The chain has TRBV2 and TRBJ2-7; perhaps TRBD2 as D (6 bases). CDR3 size: 12 residues. The V end lost 1 base, the J end lost 7 bases, and 8 bases lay between the germline ends. CDR1 SNHLY and CDR2 FYNNEI come from the germline V gene. CDR3 sequence: CASSEGREEQYF. CDR3 nucleotides: TGTGCCAGCAGTGAAGGGAGGGAAGAGCAGTACTTC.

The V gene is TRBV7-9, the J gene TRBJ2-7; no firm D call. The CDR3 is made up of 14 amino acids. In germline, CDR1 is SEHNR, CDR2 FQNEAQ (reference sequence). Trimming stripped 2 bases from V and 0 bases from J, with 8 bases between. This CDR3 is CASSLQASSYEQYF. In DNA form, the CDR3 reads TGTGCCAGCAGCTTACAGGCTAGCTCCTACGAGCAGTACTTC.

The chain is built from TRBV28 and TRBJ2-1; D possibly corresponds to TRBD2 (6 bases). The CDR3 runs to 13 residues. V shed 5 bases and J shed 11 bases, with 16 bases lying between them. Germline CDR1 and CDR2: MDHEN and SYDVKM. The chain's CDR3 is CASSPTSIGKQFF. The CDR3 nucleotides read TGTGCCAGCAGTCCTACTAGCATCGGGAAGCAGTTCTTC.

The genes are TRBV5-1 and TRBJ2-3; the match to TRBD2 covers 13 bases. CDR3 length equals 16 residues. From germline, CDR1 is SGHRS and CDR2 YFSETQ. V dropped 3 bases and J dropped 2; count of bases not matched to a gene: 3. CDR3 bases: TGCGCCAGCAGCTGGACTAGCGGGAGTTCCACAGATACGCAGTATTTT. Its protein is CASSWTSGSSTDTQYF.

The rearrangement links TRBV5-1 to TRBJ2-7, with TRBD2 identical over 13 bases. From germline, CDR1 is SGHRS and CDR2 YFSETQ. Trimming took 0 bases from V and 2 from J; bases not matched to a gene: 5. The CDR3 loop spans 17 amino acids. CDR3 residues: CASSLVLAGGPTYEQYF. The CDR3 DNA is TGCGCCAGCAGCTTGGTACTAGCGGGAGGGCCGACCTACGAGCAGTACTTC.

The J gene is TRBJ2-5, the V gene TRBV29-1, with 7 bases identical to TRBD1. After removal of 7 bases from V and 1 base from J, the junction contained 3 bases not matched to a gene. Germline CDR1 and CDR2: SQVTM and ANQGSEA. The CDR3 is 12 amino acids. CDR3 DNA: TGCAGCGGCCGGGACAGCCAAGAGACCCAGTACTTC. It yields the protein CSGRDSQETQYF.

CDR3 coding DNA: TGTGCCAGCTCACCAGCCGCATACTCCTTTGGCTACAATGAGCAGTTCTTC. Translated, it gives CASSPAAYSFGYNEQFF. The J gene is TRBJ2-1, the V gene TRBV18; D remains unclear. This CDR3 has 17 amino acids. Germline V lookup: CDR1 KGHSH, CDR2 LQKENI. Deletions cut 2 bases from V and 3 bases from J, with 17 bases between.